These T cell receptor beta chains were read from a single sample in a study of quantifying T cell responses using KT2 cells. Each CDR3 protein gets one entry after TCRdb re-called the UMI-ligation and nested PCR reads with MiXCR. The sample lists about 30,000 distinct CDR3 sequences, 6% to 8% seen once, with about 15% in the top ten. The specimen was PBMCs spiked with cells of the T cell clone KT2. Receptors were obtained from a human donor. CDR3s include the opening cysteine and the closing phenylalanine or tryptophan. The order of the fields is V gene, D gene, CDR3 length, J gene, CDR3 protein. A D gene is named only where the DNA matches it firmly.

TRBV7-9,.,13,TRBJ1-2,CASSPDSSRRYTF
TRBV12-3/TRBV12-4,.,17,TRBJ1-1,CASSIRGSPNLNTEAFF
TRBV20-1,.,17,TRBJ1-5,CSASPSPGLHSNQPQHF
TRBV6-4,TRBD1,16,TRBJ2-3,CASSDGGTGVTDTQYF
TRBV14,.,13,TRBJ2-2,CASSRARTGELFF
TRBV13,.,12,TRBJ2-6,CASGAGANVLTF
TRBV29-1,TRBD1,13,TRBJ2-1,CSKTTGRYNEQFF
TRBV24-1,.,14,TRBJ1-6,CATRTAVYNSPLHF
TRBV6-4,.,13,TRBJ2-3,CASSDPPAHTQYF
TRBV2,.,12,TRBJ2-5,CASSDSWETQYF
TRBV18,.,14,TRBJ1-2,CASSPGGGSNGYTF
TRBV19,TRBD1,14,TRBJ2-3,CASKPGQGWDTQYF
TRBV20-1,TRBD2,15,TRBJ2-3,CSARGIAGATDTQYF
TRBV15,.,14,TRBJ1-3,CATSGGAVLDTIYF
TRBV6-6,.,15,TRBJ2-3,CASSYILKGTDTQYF
TRBV12-3/TRBV12-4,.,15,TRBJ1-5,CASSETGVGNQPQHF
TRBV6-2/TRBV6-3,TRBD2,15,TRBJ2-3,CASSTRTSGTDTQYF
TRBV20-1,TRBD2,14,TRBJ2-7,CSALSGSASYEQYF
TRBV6-5,.,15,TRBJ1-1,CASRGRGAGDTEAFF
TRBV6-5,.,15,TRBJ1-1,CASSYTWATNTEAFF
TRBV29-1,TRBD2,13,TRBJ2-1,CSVRLAGYNEQFF
TRBV5-6,TRBD2,17,TRBJ2-2,CASSLLWLAGRTGELFF
TRBV12-3/TRBV12-4,TRBD2,12,TRBJ2-7,CASSLRAGEQYF
TRBV20-1,TRBD1,15,TRBJ1-1,CSAIHRDRMNTEAFF
TRBV2,.,14,TRBJ2-7,CASSGTGDVYEQYF
TRBV28,TRBD1,16,TRBJ1-5,CASRSPGQGFNQPQHF
TRBV29-1,.,12,TRBJ2-5,CSVGHTQETQYF
TRBV11-3,TRBD2,15,TRBJ2-7,CASSTSGSGLYEQYF
TRBV14,TRBD2,21,TRBJ2-5,CASSPSPVLAAGLAGQETQYF
TRBV21-1,.,10,TRBJ2-7,CASSPRDGDF
TRBV21-1,.,17,TRBJ2-3,CASSNVALGIGTDTQYF
TRBV12-3/TRBV12-4,.,15,TRBJ2-7,CASSLSWDGHYEQYF
TRBV4-1,.,15,TRBJ1-2,CASSPGRGNNYGYTF
TRBV29-1,.,13,TRBJ2-3,CSVGGPFTDTQYF
TRBV3-1,.,18,TRBJ2-7,CASSQELGTQGGHYEQYF
TRBV5-1,.,14,TRBJ2-1,CASSRQGTDNEQFF
TRBV12-3/TRBV12-4,.,13,TRBJ2-1,CASSLARRASQFF
TRBV7-8,TRBD2,18,TRBJ2-5,CASSRALTSGSSQETQYF
TRBV6-1,.,17,TRBJ1-1,CASSEPYGQSMNTEAFF
TRBV12-3/TRBV12-4,TRBD1,13,TRBJ2-7,CASSRDRQYEQYF
TRBV18,.,14,TRBJ1-4,CASSLDSQGEKLFF
TRBV4-3,.,15,TRBJ1-2,CASSQELQGLYGYTF
TRBV4-2,.,15,TRBJ2-7,CASSQERSLGYEQYF
TRBV6-1,TRBD1,13,TRBJ2-7,CASSERDSYEQYF
TRBV12-3/TRBV12-4,.,14,TRBJ1-1,CASSLVQVNTEAFF
TRBV4-2,.,13,TRBJ2-7,CASSESYSYEQYF